The 8 T cell receptor beta chains presented below share a single source sample, sequenced in a study of early T cells in non-severe SARS-CoV-2 infection. From the 5' RACE reads, TCRdb called clonotypes with MiXCR, one entry per CDR3 protein. The sample contains fewer than 120,000 distinct CDR3 sequences, roughly an eighth of which appear only once. Source: whole blood, taken at baseline. These receptors came from an adult who was a healthcare worker with PCR-confirmed SARS-CoV-2 infection or an uninfected control (not recorded which).

This clonotype was seen ten or more times. The chain is built from TRBV11-2 and TRBJ2-2; D could derive from TRBD1 or TRBD2 (6 bases each). The germline V gene has CDR1 SGHAT and CDR2 FQNNGV. V was pared by 7 bases and J by 2 bases, with 11 bases between. The CDR3 is made up of 14 amino acids. Written as DNA, the CDR3 is TGTGCCAGCAATTGGGGGGCAAACACCGGGGAGCTGTTTTTT. Translation gives CASNWGANTGELFF.

This clonotype was recorded a few times. The chain joins TRBV5-8 to TRBJ2-1; 7 bases map to TRBD2. In germline, CDR1 is SGHTS, CDR2 YDEGEE. V trimming: 3 bases; J trimming: 8 bases; junction bases outside the gene matches: 11. CDR3 length: 15 amino acids. The CDR3 bases are TGTGCCAGCAGCTCGCGAAGTTCGGGGGGTTATGAGCAGTTCTTC. Protein product: CASSSRSSGGYEQFF.

The chain is built from TRBV6-5 and TRBJ2-3; TRBD2 might be the D (6 bases). In germline, CDR1 is MNHEY, CDR2 SVGAGI. The V gene lost 5 bases and the J gene lost 0 bases, with 18 bases spanning the gap. The CDR3 covers 17 residues. CDR3 sequence (DNA): TGTGCCAGCAGTCACCAGCGGGCCATCACTAGCACAGATACGCAGTATTTT. This codes for CASSHQRAITSTDTQYF.

This clonotype was found a few times. The chain combines TRBV18 with TRBJ2-7, with 7 positions matching TRBD1. Unmatched junction bases numbered 11, after V lost 3 bases and J lost 12 bases. Germline CDR1 is KGHSH and CDR2 is LQKENI. CDR3 length equals 13 residues. The CDR3 region is CASSPLPDRERYF. CDR3 nucleotides: TGTGCCAGCTCACCCCTACCCGACAGGGAGAGGTACTTC.

V usage is TRBV7-2 and J usage is TRBJ1-6, with 7 bases that match TRBD1. Germline-derived CDR1 and CDR2 are SGHTA and FQGNSA. This CDR3 is built from 14 residues. V shed 5 bases, J shed 8 bases, and the junction held 6 bases outside the gene matches. In DNA form, the CDR3 reads TGTGCCAGCAGCCCGCGGGACAGCTATTCACCCCTCCACTTT. This gives the protein CASSPRDSYSPLHF.

There are many counts of this clonotype. The rearrangement links TRBV7-9 to TRBJ1-1; tentative D call: TRBD1 (5 bases). Germline CDR1 reads SEHNR; CDR2 reads FQNEAQ (reference sequence). This CDR3 region has 17 residues. Trimming removed 6 bases at V and 5 bases at J, with 25 bases between. The CDR3 bases are TGTGCCAGCAGTCCGAGCGGGAAAAGGGCGAGGGGAACTGAAGCTTTCTTT. This codes for CASSPSGKRARGTEAFF. Filled out from reference TRBV7-9 and TRBJ1-1, the complete variable domain reads DTGVSQNPRHKITKRGQNVTFRCDPISEHNRLYWYRQTLGQGPEFLTYFQNEAQLEKSRLLSDRFSAERPKGSFSTLEIQRTEQGDSAMYLCASSPSGKRARGTEAFFGQGTRLTVV.

This clonotype appeared a few times. The chain uses TRBV3-1 and TRBJ1-2; D is unclear. V was cut by 4 bases and J by 4 bases, with 7 bases left in between. The CDR3 covers 12 residues. The germline V gene has CDR1 LGHDT and CDR2 YNNKEL (reference sequence). The CDR3 coding sequence is TGTGCCAGCAGCCGCGGCAGCTATGGCTACACCTTC. Its protein is CASSRGSYGYTF.

The chain employs TRBV6-1 and TRBJ2-7, with D possibly matching TRBD1 (6 bases). Trimming removed 6 bases at V and 0 bases at J, with 21 bases between. Germline CDR1 MNHNS, CDR2 SASEGT. The CDR3 covers 17 residues. CDR3 sequence: CASRDPGQGRHSYEQYF. CDR3 DNA: TGTGCCAGCAGAGACCCCGGGCAGGGGAGACACTCCTACGAGCAGTACTTC.